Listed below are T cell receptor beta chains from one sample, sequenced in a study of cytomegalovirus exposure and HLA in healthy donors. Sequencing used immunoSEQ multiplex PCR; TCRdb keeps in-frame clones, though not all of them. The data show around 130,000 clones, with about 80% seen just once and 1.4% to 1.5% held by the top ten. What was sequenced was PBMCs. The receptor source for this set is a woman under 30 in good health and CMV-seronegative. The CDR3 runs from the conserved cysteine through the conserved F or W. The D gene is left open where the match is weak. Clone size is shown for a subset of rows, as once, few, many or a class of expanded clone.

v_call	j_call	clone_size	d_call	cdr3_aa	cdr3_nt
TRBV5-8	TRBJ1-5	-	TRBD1	CASSGRTGRQPQHF	TGTGCCAGCAGCGGAAGGACAGGGCGTCAGCCCCAGCATTTT
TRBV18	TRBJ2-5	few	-	CASSPSSRRETQYF	TGTGCCAGCTCACCTAGCTCTAGACGAGAGACCCAGTACTTC
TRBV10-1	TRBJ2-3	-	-	CASSESVGGTLYTQYF	TGCGCCAGCAGTGAGTCGGTGGGGGGAACATTATATACGCAGTATTTT
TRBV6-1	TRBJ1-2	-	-	CASTVSTGLNYGYTF	TGTGCCAGCACTGTTTCTACAGGGCTAAACTATGGCTACACCTTC
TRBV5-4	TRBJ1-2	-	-	CASSPNGGTYNYGYTF	TGTGCCAGCAGCCCGAACGGGGGTACATATAACTATGGCTACACCTTC
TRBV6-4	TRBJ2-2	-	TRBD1	CASNPDPTGAGELFF	TGTGCCAGCAACCCGGATCCGACAGGGGCCGGGGAGCTGTTTTTT
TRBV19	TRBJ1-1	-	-	CASSIGTERRTEAFF	TGTGCCAGTAGTATAGGGACAGAGAGGAGGACTGAAGCTTTCTTT
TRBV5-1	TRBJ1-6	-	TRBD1	CASSSGQGGNSPLHF	TGCGCCAGCAGCTCGGGACAGGGAGGAAATTCACCCCTCCACTTT
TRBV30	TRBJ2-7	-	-	CAWRPSSVYEQYF	TGTGCCTGGAGACCCTCTAGCGTTTACGAGCAGTACTTC
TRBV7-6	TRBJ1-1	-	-	CASSPGQLNTEAFF	TGTGCCAGCAGCCCAGGACAGCTGAACACTGAAGCTTTCTTT
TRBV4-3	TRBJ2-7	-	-	CASSPGLHSYEQYF	TGCGCCAGCAGCCCGGGACTCCACTCCTACGAGCAGTACTTC
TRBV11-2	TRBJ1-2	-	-	CASSFWTLGNYGYTF	TGTGCCAGCAGCTTCTGGACATTAGGGAACTATGGCTACACCTTC
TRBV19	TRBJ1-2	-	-	CASSMRQGGGYTF	TGTGCCAGTAGTATGAGGCAGGGCGGCGGCTACACCTTC
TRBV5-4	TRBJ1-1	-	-	CASTTRDNRDTEAFF	TGTGCCAGCACCACCCGGGACAATCGAGACACTGAAGCTTTCTTT
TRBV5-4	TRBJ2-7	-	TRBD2	CASSRGPSSGDHEQYF	TGTGCCAGCAGCCGCGGGCCGTCTAGCGGGGACCACGAGCAGTACTTC
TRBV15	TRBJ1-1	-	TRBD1	CATSRRTGSKTEAFF	TGTGCCACCAGCAGGAGGACAGGGAGCAAGACTGAAGCTTTCTTT
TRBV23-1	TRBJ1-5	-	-	CASSQRNRQSPQHF	TGCGCCAGCAGTCAACGGAACAGGCAGTCACCCCAGCATTTT
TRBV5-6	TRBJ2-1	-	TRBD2	CASSLGGGGPYNEQFF	TGTGCCAGCAGCTTGGGGGGCGGGGGGCCCTACAATGAGCAGTTCTTC
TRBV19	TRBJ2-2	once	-	CASSKPSTGELFF	TGTGCCAGTAGTAAGCCCTCCACCGGGGAGCTGTTTTTT
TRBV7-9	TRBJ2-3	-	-	CASSLARGINTQYF	TGTGCCAGCAGCTTAGCGCGGGGAATAAATACGCAGTATTTT
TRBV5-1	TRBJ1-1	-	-	CASSSQQENTEAFF	TGCGCCAGCAGCTCCCAACAGGAGAACACTGAAGCTTTCTTT
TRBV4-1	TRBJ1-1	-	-	CASSRTGAPEAFF	TGCGCCAGCAGCCGTACAGGAGCCCCCGAAGCTTTCTTT
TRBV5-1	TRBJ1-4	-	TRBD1	CASSHQTGGDEKLFF	TGCGCCAGCAGCCACCAGACAGGGGGAGATGAAAAACTGTTTTTT
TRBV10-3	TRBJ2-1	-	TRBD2	CATNVAGVGNEQFF	TGTGCCACCAACGTAGCGGGAGTTGGGAATGAGCAGTTCTTC
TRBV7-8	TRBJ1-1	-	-	CASRRRDSTEAFF	TGTGCCAGCAGGCGCAGGGATAGCACTGAAGCTTTCTTT
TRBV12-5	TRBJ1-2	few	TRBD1	CASGYVDREGGYTF	TGTGCTAGTGGATATGTGGACAGGGAGGGAGGCTACACCTTC
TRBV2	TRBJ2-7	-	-	CASTGVGQTYEQYF	TGTGCCAGCACCGGTGTAGGACAGACCTACGAGCAGTACTTC
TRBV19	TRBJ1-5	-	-	CASSWQVANQPQHF	TGTGCCAGTAGTTGGCAGGTGGCCAATCAGCCCCAGCATTTT
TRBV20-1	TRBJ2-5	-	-	CSATREETQYF	TGCAGTGCTACGCGGGAAGAGACCCAGTACTTC
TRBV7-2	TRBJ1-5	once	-	CASSLVTNSNQPQHF	TGTGCCAGCAGCTTAGTCACAAATAGCAATCAGCCCCAGCATTTT
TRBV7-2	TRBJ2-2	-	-	CASSSGHYTGELFF	TGTGCCAGCAGCTCAGGACATTACACCGGGGAGCTGTTTTTT
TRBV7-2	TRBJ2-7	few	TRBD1	CASSSYRGGEQYF	TGTGCCAGCAGCTCGTACAGGGGTGGCGAGCAGTACTTC
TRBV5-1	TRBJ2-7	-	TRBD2	CASSSTASGPYEQYF	TGCGCCAGCAGCTCTACGGCTAGCGGGCCCTACGAGCAGTACTTC
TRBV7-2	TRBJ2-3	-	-	CASSLRLAGTDTQYF	TGTGCCAGCAGCTTAAGGTTAGCGGGCACAGATACGCAGTATTTT
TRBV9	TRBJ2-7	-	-	CASSPTGQANEQYF	TGTGCCAGCAGCCCGACTGGACAAGCTAACGAGCAGTACTTC